The 32 T cell receptor beta chains given below trace back to one sample, sequenced in a study of T cells in women clearing cervical HPV infection. TCRdb's copy holds only in-frame clones and misses some; the assay was immunoSEQ multiplex PCR. The sample's table shows tens of thousands of clones. Sequencing was done on a sample of blood buffy coat. The receptor source for this set is a woman between 18 and 75 years old with a cervical HPV16 infection that either progressed to CIN3+ or cleared (not recorded which).

On this clone itself: The sequenced fragment ends 3 residues before the CDR3 boundary, so the rest is inferred from the germline J gene. The gene calls are TRBV7-2 and TRBJ1-6, with a tentative D call TRBD1 (6 bases). Trimming removed 3 bases from V and 7 bases from J, with 10 bases in between. In germline, CDR1 is SGHTA, CDR2 FQGNSA. This CDR3 is 14 amino acids long. This CDR3 reads CASSFTGMNSPLHF. The DNA read from the CDR3 is TGTGCCAGCAGCTTTACAGGGATGAATTCACCC.

To note about this clone: Read sequence stops 3 residues before the CDR3 end, and the germline J gene provides the missing end. This chain links TRBV20-1 with TRBJ2-4; the match to TRBD2 covers 12 bases. This CDR3 has 17 residues. Germline V gene sequence: CDR1 DFQATT, CDR2 SNEGSKA (reference sequence). The sequenced part of the CDR3 DNA is TGCAGTGCCCTACACCGGCTAGCGGGGGGGCCGCGCCCTATT. This encodes CSALHRLAGGPRPI. The whole CDR3 region reads CSALHRLAGGPRPIQYF.

Concerning this clone: The CDR3 end falls 3 residues outside the read, so it is completed with the germline J gene. V gene TRBV30 combines with J gene TRBJ2-1, with D uncertain. CDR3 length: 11 amino acids. In germline, CDR1 is GTSNPN, CDR2 SVGIG (reference sequence). V was cut by 2 bases and J by 5 bases, with 4 bases left in between. CDR3 DNA, as far as it was read: TGTGCCTGGAGTCCAGACAATGAG. This gives the protein CAWSPDNE. The CDR3, in full, reads CAWSPDNEQFF.

On this clone itself: The read gets to within 3 residues of the CDR3 end, and the germline J gene fills in the rest. The chain couples TRBV20-1 to TRBJ2-3; no reliable D call. From germline, CDR1 is DFQATT and CDR2 SNEGSKA (reference sequence). The CDR3 runs to 11 residues. Trimming took off 3 bases at V and 5 bases at J, with 6 bases between the two ends. The CDR3 region is CSASEVDTQYF. The part of the CDR3 DNA that was read is TGCAGTGCTAGCGAGGTAGATACG.

In the case of this clone: Sequencing ends 3 residues short of the CDR3 end; the germline J gene provides the rest. V usage is TRBV29-1 and J usage is TRBJ1-1, with a possible D match to TRBD1 (6 bases). V lost 4 bases, J lost 3 bases, and 12 bases lay in between. The CDR3 covers 13 residues. The germline V gene has CDR1 SQVTM and CDR2 ANQGSEA. CDR3 bases read: TGCAGCGTTGGAGGACAGATGGACACTGAA. Translation: CSVGGQMDTE. The CDR3 in full is CSVGGQMDTEAFF.

Details on this clone: The read is 3 residues too short to cover the CDR3 end, so that end is filled in from the germline J gene. This chain connects TRBV19 to TRBJ2-3; D perhaps matches TRBD1 (5 bases). The CDR3 runs to 13 residues. In germline, CDR1 is LNHDA, CDR2 SQIVND (reference sequence). V shed 5 bases and J shed 6 bases, with 12 bases lying between them. The CDR3 sequence is CASSLRQSDTQYF. CDR3 DNA (partial): TGTGCCAGTAGTTTAAGACAGTCGGATACG.

As for this clone: Sequencing ends 3 residues short of the CDR3 end; the germline J gene provides the rest. The chain employs TRBV5-1 and TRBJ1-1; D perhaps matches TRBD1 (6 bases). Trimming removed 4 bases from V and 5 bases from J, with 15 bases in between. The CDR3 has 14 amino acids. Per germline, CDR1 SGHRS and CDR2 YFSETQ. CDR3 DNA, as far as it was read: TGCGCCAGCAGCCAGATTCAGGGGATGACTGAA. Translating gives CASSQIQGMTE. The whole CDR3 reads CASSQIQGMTEAFF.

Remarks on this clone: The sequence runs out 3 residues before the end of the CDR3; the remainder is reconstructed from the germline J gene. This sequence joins TRBV6-2 or TRBV6-3 and TRBJ1-5, with 7 bases identical to TRBD1. The CDR3 spans 17 residues. Germline CDR1 and CDR2: MNHEY and SVGEGT. V was clipped by 10 bases and J by 2 bases; unmatched bases: 17. This chain's CDR3 is CATDTIHRGRRNQPQHF. Partial CDR3 DNA: TGTGCCACCGACACCATCCACAGGGGACGTCGCAATCAGCCC.

Turning to this clone: The CDR3 is cut off 3 residues early in the read; its end comes from the germline J gene. The chain is built from TRBV19 and TRBJ1-5, with D maybe TRBD1 (5 bases). This CDR3 comprises 13 residues. The germline CDR1 and CDR2 sequences are LNHDA and SQIVND (reference sequence). Trimming shortened V by 5 bases and J by 2 bases, and 7 bases separated the two germline ends. CDR3 DNA, as far as it was read: TGTGCCAGTAGTGTACAGGGCAATCAGCCC. Its protein product is CASSVQGNQP. The entire CDR3 sequence reads CASSVQGNQPQHF.

On this clone: The read is 3 residues too short to cover the CDR3 end, so that end is filled in from the germline J gene. This chain joins TRBV29-1 and TRBJ2-1; 8 nucleotides agree with TRBD2. Germline V gene lookup returns CDR1 SQVTM and CDR2 ANQGSEA. The CDR3 length is 13 residues. Trimming at V came to 5 bases and at J to 4 bases, leaving 4 bases not matched to a gene. CDR3 region: CSVKLAGYNEQFF. The part of the CDR3 DNA that was read is TGCAGCGTTAAGCTAGCGGGTTACAATGAG.

With regard to this clone: The read ends 3 residues before the CDR3 terminus; that terminus is restored from the germline J gene. The chain employs TRBV7-6 and TRBJ1-1; possible D gene TRBD1, 6 bases. Germline CDR1 and CDR2: SGHVS and FNYEAQ. Between the trimmed V and J ends, which lost 5 bases and 3 bases, there was a span of 13 bases. The CDR3 runs to 14 residues. CDR3 sequence: CASSLAGADTEAFF. The sequenced CDR3 bases are TGTGCCAGCAGCCTGGCAGGGGCGGACACTGAA.

Note on this clone: The observed sequence ends 3 residues before the CDR3 terminus, with the missing tail filled in from the germline J gene. The V call is TRBV7-3, the J call TRBJ1-1, with 7 bases fitting TRBD1. V trimming: 4 bases; J trimming: 5 bases; junction bases outside the gene matches: 4. CDR1 SGHTA and CDR2 FQGTGA come from the germline V gene. The CDR3 spans 13 residues. The DNA read from the CDR3 is TGTGCCAGCAGCTCAGACAGGGAAACTGAA. It yields the protein CASSSDRETE. The entire CDR3 protein is CASSSDRETEAFF.

On this clone itself: The missing CDR3 end, 3 residues past where the read stops, is filled in from the germline J gene. The rearrangement uses TRBV7-6 and TRBJ2-5; a possible D gene is TRBD1 (7 bases). The germline CDR1 and CDR2 sequences are SGHVS and FNYEAQ. Trimming left V 7 bases short and J 5 bases short, with 14 bases between. This CDR3 comprises 13 residues. The CDR3 reads CASNQGGWETQYF. Partial CDR3 DNA: TGTGCCAGCAACCAGGGGGGTTGGGAGACC. Supplemented by reference TRBV7-6 and TRBJ2-5, the full variable domain reads GAGVSQSPRYKVTKRGQDVALRCDPISGHVSLYWYRQALGQGPEFLTYFNYEAQQDKSGLPNDRFSAERPEGSISTLTIQRTEQRDSAMYRCASNQGGWETQYFGPGTRLLVL.

In regard to this clone: The read gets to within 3 residues of the CDR3 end, and the germline J gene fills in the rest. This chain links TRBV14 with TRBJ2-2; D remains unclear. Germline loops: CDR1 SGHDN, CDR2 FVKESK. The germline V and J ends were trimmed by 7 bases and 0 bases, with 9 bases remaining between them. The CDR3 spans 14 residues. The CDR3 spells CASNNRANTGELFF. Partial CDR3 DNA: TGTGCCAGCAATAATAGGGCGAACACCGGGGAG.

Concerning this clone itself: Coverage ceases 3 residues before the CDR3 finishes, and the germline J gene fills in the end. The rearrangement uses TRBV7-9 and TRBJ2-5; no reliable D call. Germline V gene sequence: CDR1 SEHNR, CDR2 FQNEAQ (reference sequence). The CDR3 totals 13 residues. Trimming shortened V by 2 bases and J by 2 bases, and 6 bases separated the two germline ends. CDR3 sequence reads: CASSLQSQETQYF. CDR3 DNA (partial): TGTGCCAGCAGCTTACAGTCTCAAGAGACC.

To note about this clone: The CDR3 is cut off 3 residues early in the read; its end comes from the germline J gene. The V gene is TRBV7-9, the J gene TRBJ2-2; perhaps TRBD1 as D (6 bases). Germline CDR1 reads SEHNR; CDR2 reads FQNEAQ (reference sequence). The CDR3 is 14 amino acids. The CDR3: CASSSGQYNEKLFF. The CDR3 bases that were read are TGTGCCAGCAGCTCAGGACAGTATAATGAAAAG.

With respect to this clone: The read finishes 3 residues shy of the CDR3 end, and the germline J gene is used to complete it. The identical CDR3 is also encoded by other nucleotide sequences in the sample. The chain is built from TRBV2 and TRBJ1-3, with D perhaps TRBD1 (6 bases). The length of the CDR3 is 18 residues. Germline-derived CDR1 and CDR2 are SNHLY and FYNNEI. The germline V and J ends were trimmed by 2 bases and 8 bases, with 25 bases remaining between them. The CDR3 bases that were read are TGTGCCAGCAGTGAACTGTCGAAGAGACAGGCGTTAATTGACACC. As protein: CASSELSKRQALIDT. The whole CDR3 reads CASSELSKRQALIDTIYF. Full variable domain (missing parts from reference TRBV2 and TRBJ1-3): EPEVTQTPSHQVTQMGQEVILRCVPISNHLYFYWYRQILGQKVEFLVSFYNNEISEKSEIFDDQFSVERPDGSNFTLKIRSTKLEDSAMYFCASSELSKRQALIDTIYFGEGSWLTVV.

Regarding this clone: With the read ending 3 residues before the CDR3 end, the germline J gene is used to fill in that end. The V and J genes are TRBV23-1 and TRBJ2-7, with 8 positions matching TRBD2. TRBV23-1 is an ORF, and what it does is uncertain. V trimming: 7 bases; J trimming: 3 bases; junction bases outside the gene matches: 8. This CDR3 comprises 14 residues. The sequenced CDR3 bases are TGCGCCAGCACCCCCCTCGGGGGGGGCTACGAG. This gives the protein CASTPLGGGYE. The entire CDR3 protein is CASTPLGGGYEQYF.

Regarding this clone: The CDR3 end lies 3 residues beyond the end of the read and is filled in from the germline J gene. This chain links TRBV14 with TRBJ1-5, with 8 bases lining up with TRBD1. V was clipped by 3 bases and J by 4 bases; unmatched bases: 5. Germline V gene sequence: CDR1 SGHDN, CDR2 FVKESK. The CDR3 length is 15 residues. This CDR3 is CASSQGTGLNQPQHF. CDR3 bases read: TGTGCCAGCAGCCAGGGGACAGGTCTAAATCAGCCC.

Comments on this clone: The read ends 3 residues shy of where the CDR3 ends; the end is completed using the germline J gene. This chain joins TRBV7-6 and TRBJ2-1; 11 bases match TRBD2. This CDR3 has 14 amino acids. CDR1 is SGHVS, CDR2 FNYEAQ, per germline. J gave up 6 bases and V 5 bases, and 3 bases lay outside the gene matches. This chain's CDR3 is CASSRTSGSNEQFF. The sequenced part of the CDR3 DNA is TGTGCCAGCAGCAGAACTAGCGGGAGCAATGAG.

Regarding this clone: From the germline J gene comes the end of the CDR3, since the read stops 3 residues before it. This rearrangement joins TRBV5-1 to TRBJ2-7; the D gene is possibly TRBD1 (6 bases). The CDR3 totals 13 residues. Per the germline V gene, CDR1 is SGHRS and CDR2 is YFSETQ. V was cut by 2 bases and J by 5 bases, with 11 bases left in between. This chain's CDR3 is CASSFIEGDEQYF. CDR3 bases read: TGCGCCAGCAGCTTTATTGAGGGGGACGAG.

A word on this clone: The read is 3 residues too short to cover the CDR3 end, so that end is filled in from the germline J gene. The chain recombines TRBV7-6 with TRBJ2-6; 7 nucleotides align to TRBD1. The trim removed 6 bases at V and 0 bases at J, leaving 11 bases unmatched. The CDR3 length is 18 residues. Germline CDR1 reads SGHVS; CDR2 reads FNYEAQ. Here the CDR3 reads CASSPTGTAFSGANVLTF. CDR3 DNA, as far as it was read: TGTGCCAGCAGTCCCACCGGGACAGCTTTCTCTGGGGCCAACGTC.

In the case of this clone: One end of the junction is discordant with germline, which a read error may explain. The sequenced fragment ends 3 residues before the CDR3 boundary, so the rest is inferred from the germline J gene. Other DNA sequences in the sample encode the same CDR3. The rearrangement uses TRBV19 and TRBJ1-3; the D is unclear. This CDR3 has 13 amino acids. Germline CDR1 is LNHDA and CDR2 is SQIVND (reference sequence). Partial CDR3 DNA: TGTGCCAGCGGACTGCTCTCTGGAAACACA. Translation: CASGLLSGNT. The full CDR3 reads CASGLLSGNTIYF.

Measured by frequency, this clone is medium-sized (0.01 to 0.1%). The observed sequence ends 3 residues before the CDR3 terminus, with the missing tail filled in from the germline J gene. J is TRBJ2-3 and V is TRBV29-1, with 8 bases aligning to TRBD2. The CDR3 runs 12 residues. The germline CDR1 and CDR2 sequences are SQVTM and ANQGSEA. The covered CDR3 bases are TGCAGCGTTTTAGCCAGCGGGAGAACG. Its protein is CSVLASGRT. In full, the CDR3 is CSVLASGRTQYF.

As to this clone: The read gets to within 3 residues of the CDR3 end, and the germline J gene fills in the rest. This chain uses TRBV10-1 with TRBJ2-3, with 14 bases matching TRBD2. The ends lost 6 bases at V and 0 bases at J; junction bases unmatched: 11. The CDR3 is made up of 19 amino acids. The V gene's germline CDR1 is WNHNN and CDR2 SYGVQD (reference sequence). The CDR3 DNA, read in part, is TGCGCCAGCAGCCGACGGACTAGCGGGAGGCCTGCTAGCACAGATACG. Amino acids: CASSRRTSGRPASTDT. The full CDR3 protein reads CASSRRTSGRPASTDTQYF.

The covered CDR3 bases are TGCGCCAGCAGCTTGGGACAGGGGGCAAATACG. The encoded protein is CASSLGQGANT. The entire CDR3 reads CASSLGQGANTQYF. The V call is TRBV5-1, the J call TRBJ2-3; TRBD1 agrees at 10 bases. Read data end 3 residues before the CDR3 end; the end is taken from the germline J gene. The CDR3 extends over 14 amino acids. After removal of 0 bases from V and 7 bases from J, the junction contained 2 bases not matched to a gene. Germline values: CDR1 SGHRS, CDR2 YFSETQ.

As regards this clone: Coverage ceases 3 residues before the CDR3 finishes, and the germline J gene fills in the end. The chain combines TRBV18 with TRBJ2-7; TRBD2 might be the D (7 bases). Trimming shortened V by 6 bases and J by 0 bases, and 18 bases separated the two germline ends. CDR1 KGHSH and CDR2 LQKENI come from the germline V gene. This CDR3 contains 16 residues. CDR3 bases read: TGTGCCAGCTCCCGCCGAGGGGGGGGGAGCTCCTACGAG. It translates to CASSRRGGGSSYE. The whole CDR3 reads CASSRRGGGSSYEQYF.

Concerning this clone itself: The CDR3 extends 3 residues past the end of the read, so its final part is completed from the germline J gene. This chain uses TRBV20-1 with TRBJ2-1; the match to TRBD2 covers 10 bases. The V gene end was trimmed by 5 bases and the J gene end by 6 bases; junction bases not matched to a gene: 10. The germline V gene encodes CDR1 DFQATT and CDR2 SNEGSKA (reference sequence). The CDR3 length is 15 residues. CDR3 loop: CSAFPGTSDVNEQFF. CDR3 DNA (partial): TGCAGTGCTTTCCCCGGGACTAGCGACGTCAATGAG.

This clone registers medium-sized (0.01 to 0.1%) by frequency. The read ends 3 residues early relative to the CDR3; the germline J gene fills the gap. The rearrangement links TRBV6-2 or TRBV6-3 to TRBJ2-2, with unresolved D. CDR3 length equals 14 residues. V lost 0 bases and J lost 4, with 6 bases in between. From germline, CDR1 is MNHEY and CDR2 SVGEGT. Here the CDR3 reads CASSYSFGTGELFF. The part of the CDR3 DNA that was read is TGTGCCAGCAGTTACTCGTTCGGCACCGGGGAG.

With respect to this clone: The CDR3 end is not reached by the read, which stops 3 residues before it; the germline J gene fills it in. The chain couples TRBV19 to TRBJ2-1, with 10 positions matching TRBD2. There are 14 residues in the CDR3. Germline CDR1 and CDR2: LNHDA and SQIVND (reference sequence). V lost 9 bases and J lost 4; bases outside the gene matches: 6. The sequenced part of the CDR3 DNA is TGTGCCAGCTTTAGCGGGGGGCCATACAATGAG. Amino acid sequence: CASFSGGPYNE. From start to end, the CDR3 is CASFSGGPYNEQFF. Drawing the rest from reference TRBV19 and TRBJ2-1, the complete variable domain is DGGITQSPKYLFRKEGQNVTLSCEQNLNHDAMYWYRQDPGQGLRLIYYSQIVNDFQKGDIAEGYSVSREKKESFPLTVTSAQKNPTAFYLCASFSGGPYNEQFFGPGTRLTVL.

With respect to this clone: The read falls 3 residues short of the CDR3 end, and the missing part is taken from the germline J gene. The chain employs TRBV12-3 or TRBV12-4 and TRBJ1-5, with 8 nucleotides matching TRBD1. The CDR3 contains 15 residues. Trimming took 6 bases from V and 4 from J; bases not matched to a gene: 8. CDR3 bases read: TGTGCCAGCAGCTCGTTCAGGGGGCTGAATCAGCCC. The encoded protein is CASSSFRGLNQP. The whole CDR3 region reads CASSSFRGLNQPQHF.

With respect to this clone: The read terminates 3 residues before the CDR3 end, so the remaining end is supplied by the germline J gene. The chain joins TRBV7-8 to TRBJ2-2; a possible D gene is TRBD1 (6 bases). The CDR3 totals 15 residues. The V gene's germline CDR1 is SGHVS and CDR2 FQNEAQ. The sequenced CDR3 bases are TGTGCCAGCAGCTTCACAGGGTTGGCTAATTCACCG. Translation gives CASSFTGLANSP. The complete CDR3 reads CASSFTGLANSPLFF.